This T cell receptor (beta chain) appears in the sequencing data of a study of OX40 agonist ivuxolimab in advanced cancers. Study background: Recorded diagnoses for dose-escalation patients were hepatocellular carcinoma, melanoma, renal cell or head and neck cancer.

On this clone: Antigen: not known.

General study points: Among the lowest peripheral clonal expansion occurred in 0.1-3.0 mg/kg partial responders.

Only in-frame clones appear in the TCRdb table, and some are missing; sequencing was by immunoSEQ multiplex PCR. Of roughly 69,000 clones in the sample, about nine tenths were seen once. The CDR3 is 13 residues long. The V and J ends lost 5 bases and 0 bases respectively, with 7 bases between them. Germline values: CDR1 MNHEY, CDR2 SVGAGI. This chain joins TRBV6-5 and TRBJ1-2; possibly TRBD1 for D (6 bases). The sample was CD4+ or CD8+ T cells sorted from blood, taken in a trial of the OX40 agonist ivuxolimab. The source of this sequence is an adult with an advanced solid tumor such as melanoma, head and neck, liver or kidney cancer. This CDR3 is CASSRTANYGYTF. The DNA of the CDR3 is TGTGCCAGCAGTCGGACAGCTAACTATGGCTACACCTTC.